Below, 12 T cell receptor beta chains from the same sample are listed, as sequenced in a study of CD8 T cells in Susac syndrome. With random hexamers, about 0.5 to 1 ug RNA was reverse transcribed. TCRdb ran MiXCR on the immunoSEQ multiplex PCR reads and lists one entry per CDR3 protein. The sample records 95,000 to 150,000 distinct CDR3 sequences, 96% being singletons. Material for sequencing was CD4+ T cells from PBMCs. The receptors here all came from a human donor with Susac syndrome.

A few counts support this clonotype. V and J are TRBV24-1 and TRBJ2-1; TRBD1 is a possible D gene (5 bases). V lost 5 bases and J lost 5, with 9 bases in between. The CDR3 runs to 13 residues. CDR1 is KGHDR and CDR2 is SFDVKD in the germline V gene. The CDR3 DNA follows: TGTGCCACCAGTGGACAGTATAACAATGAGCAGTTCTTC. Its translation: CATSGQYNNEQFF.

V gene TRBV30 combines with J gene TRBJ1-2; no firm D call. The CDR3 runs to 15 residues. Germline-derived CDR1 and CDR2 are GTSNPN and SVGIG (reference sequence). Trimming stripped 2 bases from V and 0 bases from J, with 13 bases between. CDR3 DNA: TGTGCCTGGAGTCGTAGGGAGGCGGCTAACTATGGCTACACCTTC. Translation gives CAWSRREAANYGYTF.

V and J are TRBV20-1 and TRBJ1-1, with TRBD1 matching over 7 bases. The CDR3 is 16 residues long. Trimming removed 3 bases from V and 1 base from J; junction bases left unmatched: 11. In germline, CDR1 is DFQATT, CDR2 SNEGSKA (reference sequence). The CDR3 DNA is TGCAGTGCTAGGGCGGGGAACAGGGGACAGAACACTGAAGCTTTCTTT. It yields the protein CSARAGNRGQNTEAFF.

The chain joins TRBV7-2 to TRBJ1-5, with 7 bases identical to TRBD1. CDR1 and CDR2 (germline): SGHTA, FQGNSA. Trimming cost V 3 bases and J 6 bases; bases outside gene matches: 2. The CDR3 covers 13 residues. The CDR3 DNA sequence: TGTGCCAGCAGCTTGGACAGGTCTCAGCCCCAGCATTTT. Its translation is CASSLDRSQPQHF.

The chain links TRBV5-4 to TRBJ2-7, with a possible D match to TRBD2 (5 bases). V was trimmed by 4 bases and J by 6 bases, leaving 11 bases between them. This CDR3 spans 12 amino acids. Looked up from germline, CDR1 is SGHNT and CDR2 is YYREEE (reference sequence). The CDR3 nucleotides read TGTGCCAGCAGCCTGGACCGGGGCGAGCAGTACTTC. This translates into CASSLDRGEQYF.

The chain recombines TRBV6-6 with TRBJ1-1; no reliable D call. The V gene's germline CDR1 is MNHNY and CDR2 SVGAGI (reference sequence). This CDR3 has 15 residues. V was shortened by 2 bases and J by 0 bases, with 10 bases between the two germline ends. CDR3 protein: CASSYPLSMNTEAFF. CDR3 nucleotides: TGTGCCAGCAGTTACCCCCTGAGTATGAACACTGAAGCTTTCTTT.

V gene TRBV2 combines with J gene TRBJ2-5; D assignment may be TRBD1 or TRBD2 (5 bases each). Per the germline V gene, CDR1 is SNHLY and CDR2 is FYNNEI. The CDR3 is 14 amino acids. Trimming took 6 bases from V and 3 from J, leaving 14 bases between them. This CDR3 is CASSKVGVKETQYF. The CDR3 DNA reads TGTGCCAGCAGCAAAGTGGGGGTGAAAGAGACCCAGTACTTC.

V and J are TRBV29-1 and TRBJ2-7, with D possibly TRBD1 on 6 matching bases. Trimming removed 5 bases at V and 4 bases at J, with 15 bases between. The CDR3 is 13 residues long. Germline V gene lookup returns CDR1 SQVTM and CDR2 ANQGSEA. CDR3 in DNA: TGCAGCGTTCAGGGGCAGTACCATTACGAGCAGTACTTC. Amino acid sequence: CSVQGQYHYEQYF.

This chain links TRBV29-1 with TRBJ2-1; D is unclear. The CDR3 length is 14 residues. Germline V gene sequence: CDR1 SQVTM, CDR2 ANQGSEA. Trimming took off 4 bases at V and 6 bases at J, with 16 bases between the two ends. CDR3 amino acids: CSVGKARLINEQFF. In DNA form, the CDR3 reads TGCAGCGTTGGAAAAGCAAGATTAATCAATGAGCAGTTCTTC.

The J gene is TRBJ2-7, the V gene TRBV29-1; D is unclear. Between the trimmed V and J ends, which lost 6 bases and 1 base, there was a span of 7 bases. Germline CDR1 is SQVTM and CDR2 is ANQGSEA. This CDR3 comprises 11 residues. The CDR3 spells CSVENSYEQYF. The CDR3 coding sequence is TGCAGCGTCGAGAATTCCTACGAGCAGTACTTC.

This clonotype has a handful of counts. The chain employs TRBV30 and TRBJ1-2; D not resolved. Germline V gives CDR1 GTSNPN, CDR2 SVGIG (reference sequence). V was clipped by 0 bases and J by 5 bases, with 13 bases between them. This CDR3 contains 14 residues. CDR3 loop: CAWSVSRTAYGYTF. CDR3 nucleotides: TGTGCCTGGAGTGTATCCCGGACGGCGTATGGCTACACCTTC.

The rearrangement joins TRBV20-1 to TRBJ1-4; D is unclear. Trimming removed 3 bases from V and 4 bases from J, with 12 bases in between. Germline V CDR1 and CDR2: DFQATT, SNEGSKA (reference sequence). This CDR3 has 14 residues. The DNA of the CDR3 is TGCAGTGCTAGGGACCGGGTTCTTAATGAAAAACTGTTTTTT. Encoded protein: CSARDRVLNEKLFF.